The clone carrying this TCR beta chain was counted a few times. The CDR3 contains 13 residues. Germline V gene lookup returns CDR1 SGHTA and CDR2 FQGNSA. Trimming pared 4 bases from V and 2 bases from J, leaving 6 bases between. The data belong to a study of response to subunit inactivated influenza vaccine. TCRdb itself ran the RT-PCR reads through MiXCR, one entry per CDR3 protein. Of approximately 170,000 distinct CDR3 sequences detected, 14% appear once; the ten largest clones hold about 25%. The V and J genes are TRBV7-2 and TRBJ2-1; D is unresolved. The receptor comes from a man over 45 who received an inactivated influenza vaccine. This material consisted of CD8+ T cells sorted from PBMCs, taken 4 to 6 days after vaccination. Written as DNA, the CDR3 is TGTGCCAGCAGCTATAACCCCTACAATGAGCAGTTCTTC. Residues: CASSYNPYNEQFF.